This note documents a single T cell receptor (beta chain) sequence. The record originates from a study of blood T cell repertoires in COVID-19. Background on the study: T cells, B-cell-depleted T cells, or PBMCs supplied cDNA or gDNA.

Here immunoSEQ multiplex PCR was the method, and the copy in TCRdb shows in-frame clones only, minus some. The sample contains roughly 26,000 clones, around 66% of which appear only once. The sequenced sample consisted of peripheral blood. This sequence was found in a man aged 60 to 69 with active or convalescent COVID-19.

The CDR3 spells CASSESAGGLNEQYF. In DNA, the CDR3 is TGCGCCAGCAGTGAGTCGGCCGGGGGGCTCAACGAGCAGTACTTC. The V call is TRBV10-1, the J call TRBJ2-7; D is possibly TRBD2 (7 bases). CDR3 length: 15 residues. V was pared by 0 bases and J by 5 bases, with 14 bases between. Germline V gives CDR1 WNHNN, CDR2 SYGVQD (reference sequence).